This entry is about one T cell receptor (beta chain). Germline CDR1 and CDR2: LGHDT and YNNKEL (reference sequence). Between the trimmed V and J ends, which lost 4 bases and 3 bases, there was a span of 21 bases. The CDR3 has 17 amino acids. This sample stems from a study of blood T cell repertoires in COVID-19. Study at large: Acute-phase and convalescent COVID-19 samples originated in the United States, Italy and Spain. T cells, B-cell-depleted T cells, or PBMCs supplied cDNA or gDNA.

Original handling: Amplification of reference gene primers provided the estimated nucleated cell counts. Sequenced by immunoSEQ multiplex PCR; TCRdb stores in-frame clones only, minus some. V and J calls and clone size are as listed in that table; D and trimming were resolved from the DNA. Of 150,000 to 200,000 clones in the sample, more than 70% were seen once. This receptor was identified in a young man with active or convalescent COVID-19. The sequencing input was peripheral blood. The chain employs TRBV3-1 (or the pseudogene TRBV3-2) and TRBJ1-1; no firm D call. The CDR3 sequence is CASSPLVRGLVDTEAFF. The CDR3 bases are TGTGCCAGCAGCCCTCTAGTTCGGGGTCTTGTGGACACTGAAGCTTTCTTT.